These T cell receptor beta chains were read from a single sample in a study of blood T cells in healthy people across ages. MiXCR, applied by TCRdb to the 5' RACE reads, yields one record per CDR3 protein. There are approximately 690,000 distinct CDR3 sequences in the sample; around 54% occur only once, and more than 35% lies in the top ten. What was sequenced was blood. These receptors all come from a man in his 60s in good health. The CDR3 runs from the conserved cysteine through the conserved F or W. A D gene is named only where the DNA matches it firmly. Size values are once, few and many counts, or a class for expanded clones, and some rows have none.

clone_size	d_call	v_call	j_call	cdr3_aa	cdr3_nt
NA	NA	TRBV11-2	TRBJ2-1	CASITNYNEQFF	TGTGCCAGCATTACTAATTACAATGAGCAGTTCTTC
NA	NA	TRBV15	TRBJ1-2	CATSRGGNYGYTF	TGTGCCACCAGCAGAGGGGGGAACTATGGCTACACCTTC
NA	NA	TRBV2	TRBJ2-5	CASSGALGKTQYF	TGTGCCAGCAGCGGGGCCCTCGGGAAGACCCAGTACTTC
NA	NA	TRBV11-2	TRBJ2-3	CASSLGGRRIDTQYF	TGTGCCAGCAGCTTAGGGGGACGACGGATAGATACGCAGTATTTT
NA	TRBD1	TRBV3-1	TRBJ2-2	CASGQGQGTGELFF	TGTGCCAGCGGTCAGGGACAGGGGACCGGGGAGCTGTTTTTT
NA	TRBD2	TRBV12-3/TRBV12-4	TRBJ2-3	CASSFRAGVTDTQYF	TGTGCCAGCAGTTTTAGGGCGGGGGTGACAGATACGCAGTATTTT
NA	TRBD2	TRBV25-1	TRBJ2-3	CATLRPGLAGESTDTQYF	TGTGCCACCCTACGCCCGGGACTAGCGGGGGAAAGCACAGATACGCAGTATTTT
many	TRBD1	TRBV7-2	TRBJ2-3	CASSVTGDRSKQYF	TGTGCCAGCAGCGTCACAGGGGATCGGAGTAAGCAGTATTTT
NA	NA	TRBV20-1	TRBJ1-2	CSARDPRAYGYTF	TGCAGTGCTAGAGATCCCAGGGCCTATGGCTACACCTTC
NA	NA	TRBV7-2	TRBJ1-1	CASSLSGGMNTEAFF	TGTGCCAGCAGCTTATCAGGAGGGATGAACACTGAAGCTTTCTTT
few	TRBD2	TRBV7-7	TRBJ2-7	CASSLGLAGGSYEQYF	TGTGCCAGCAGCTTAGGACTAGCGGGGGGGTCCTACGAGCAGTACTTC
NA	NA	TRBV28	TRBJ2-2	CASPAPGGELFF	TGTGCCAGTCCAGCCCCGGGCGGGGAGCTGTTTTTT
few	TRBD1	TRBV5-1	TRBJ2-7	CASSLGQVGEQYF	TGCGCCAGCAGCTTAGGACAGGTCGGCGAGCAGTACTTC
NA	NA	TRBV2	TRBJ2-7	CASSELGVRYEQYF	TGTGCCAGCAGTGAGTTGGGGGTCCGGTACGAGCAGTACTTC
once	TRBD2	TRBV7-2	TRBJ2-5	CASSSWTSGEGETQYF	TGTGCCAGCAGCTCCTGGACTAGCGGGGAGGGAGAGACCCAGTACTTC
NA	TRBD1	TRBV6-1	TRBJ2-3	CASSDRDRLPDTQYF	TGTGCCAGCAGCGACAGGGACAGGTTGCCAGATACGCAGTATTTT
NA	TRBD1	TRBV12-3/TRBV12-4	TRBJ2-7	CASSRVGTGLYEQYF	TGTGCCAGCAGCAGAGTCGGGACAGGGCTCTACGAGCAGTACTTC
NA	TRBD1	TRBV3-1	TRBJ2-1	CASSQDPQGANEQFF	TGTGCCAGCAGCCAAGATCCCCAGGGGGCGAATGAGCAGTTCTTC